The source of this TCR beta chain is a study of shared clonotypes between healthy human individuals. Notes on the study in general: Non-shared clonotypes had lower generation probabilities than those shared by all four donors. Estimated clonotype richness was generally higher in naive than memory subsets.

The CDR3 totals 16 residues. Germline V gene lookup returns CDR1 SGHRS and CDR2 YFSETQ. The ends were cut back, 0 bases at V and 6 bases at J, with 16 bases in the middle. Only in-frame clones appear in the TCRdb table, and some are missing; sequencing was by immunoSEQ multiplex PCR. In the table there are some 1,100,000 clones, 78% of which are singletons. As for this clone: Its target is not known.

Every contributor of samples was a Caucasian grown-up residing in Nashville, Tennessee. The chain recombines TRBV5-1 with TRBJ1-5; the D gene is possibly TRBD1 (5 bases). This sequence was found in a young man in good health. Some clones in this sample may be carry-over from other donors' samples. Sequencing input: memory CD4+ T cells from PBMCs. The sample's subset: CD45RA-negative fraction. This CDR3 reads CASSLDSPRGGQPQHF. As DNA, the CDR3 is TGCGCCAGCAGCTTGGATAGCCCGAGGGGCGGTCAGCCCCAGCATTTT.